This is a list of T cell receptor beta chains from one sample in a study of post-analysis software for immune sequencing data. TCRdb recomputed calls from the PCR reads with MiXCR, one row per CDR3 protein. The sample lists hundreds of thousands of distinct CDR3 sequences, over 45% occurring once. What was sequenced was blood. The receptors were gathered from a girl aged 2 to 10 with multiple sclerosis. Each CDR3 is given with its conserved first and last residue. A D gene is named only where the DNA matches it firmly. Only part of the rows carry a size: once, few, many, or a class if the clone is expanded.

clone size | J gene | V gene | D gene | CDR3 DNA | CDR3 protein
NA | TRBJ2-3 | TRBV5-1 | NA | TGCGCCAGCAGCAGAAGGGACAACACAGATACGCAGTATTTT | CASSRRDNTDTQYF
few | TRBJ2-5 | TRBV29-1 | NA | TGCAGGGGGCCATGGCAGAATCAAGAGACCCAGTACTTC | CRGPWQNQETQYF
few | TRBJ2-7 | TRBV12-3/TRBV12-4 | TRBD2 | TGTGCCAGCAGTTTAAGTTTGGGACTAGCGTTGGATAAAGAGCAGTACTTC | CASSLSLGLALDKEQYF
NA | TRBJ2-7 | TRBV5-5 | NA | TGTGCCAGCAGCAACCTTTACTACGAGCAGTACTTC | CASSNLYYEQYF
NA | TRBJ2-1 | TRBV7-9 | TRBD1 | TGTGCCAGCAGCTTAACAGGGGAAGCGAATGAGCAGTTCTTC | CASSLTGEANEQFF
NA | TRBJ1-2 | TRBV6-6 | TRBD1 | TGTGCCAGCAGTTACAGGACAGGGGGCTTCTATGGCTACACCTTC | CASSYRTGGFYGYTF
NA | TRBJ2-7 | TRBV6-5 | NA | TGTGCCAGTCGCTTGGGGGGGCCGACCTACGAGCAGTACTTC | CASRLGGPTYEQYF
NA | TRBJ1-5 | TRBV12-3/TRBV12-4 | NA | TGTGCCAGCAGTACCCTGGGGGGGGAAGGTTATAGCAATCAGCCCCAGCATTTT | CASSTLGGEGYSNQPQHF
NA | TRBJ2-3 | TRBV7-7 | NA | TGTGCCAGCAGCTTTTCAGAATCAGATACGCAGTATTTT | CASSFSESDTQYF
many | TRBJ2-7 | TRBV5-1 | NA | TGCGCCAGCAGCGGCACCGGGACGGACTCCTACGAGCAGTACTTC | CASSGTGTDSYEQYF
few | TRBJ1-5 | TRBV3-1 | NA | TGTGCCAGCAGCCAAGACCCCTGGGCGGAAGAAAATAGCAATCAGCCCCAGCATTTT | CASSQDPWAEENSNQPQHF
NA | TRBJ1-1 | TRBV20-1 | TRBD1 | TGCAGTGCTAGAGATAGATGGGACAGTGGGACTGAAGCTTTCTTT | CSARDRWDSGTEAFF
NA | TRBJ1-5 | TRBV28 | NA | TGTGCCAGCAGAACCGACAGGTGGAGCAATCAGCCCCAGCATTTT | CASRTDRWSNQPQHF
few | TRBJ2-1 | TRBV7-2 | TRBD2 | TGTGCCAGCAGCTTAGGCGGGGGGGAATTCGATGAGCAGTTCTTC | CASSLGGGEFDEQFF
NA | TRBJ2-3 | TRBV6-1 | NA | TGTGCCAGCAGTGCATACAGGGAAGTAGCAGATACGCAGTATTTT | CASSAYREVADTQYF
once | TRBJ1-1 | TRBV29-1 | NA | TGCAGCGCAGCAGGGGTGGGGACTGAAGCTTTCTTT | CSAAGVGTEAFF
NA | TRBJ1-2 | TRBV12-5 | TRBD1 | TGTGCTAGTGGTCCACAGAACAACAGGGGGCGATACACCTTC | CASGPQNNRGRYTF
few | TRBJ2-1 | TRBV20-1 | TRBD1 | TGCAGTGCTCCGAGACAGGGAGAGGACAATGAGCAGTTCTTC | CSAPRQGEDNEQFF
NA | TRBJ2-7 | TRBV12-3/TRBV12-4 | TRBD2 | TGTGCCAGCAGTTTAAAACTAGCGGCCCCAATCCCCCACGAGCAGTACTTC | CASSLKLAAPIPHEQYF
NA | TRBJ2-3 | TRBV29-1 | TRBD1 | TGCAGCGTTCAGGGACAGGAGGGCACAGATACGCAGTATTTT | CSVQGQEGTDTQYF
NA | TRBJ1-2 | TRBV20-1 | NA | TGCAGTGCTAGAGATGTAGGGTATGGCTACACCTTC | CSARDVGYGYTF
once | TRBJ1-2 | TRBV5-6 | NA | TGTGCCAGCAGCTTTTGGGGGGCGCCCGGCTACACCTTC | CASSFWGAPGYTF
NA | TRBJ1-2 | TRBV20-1 | NA | TGCAGTGCTAGTGACCCTGGCGGCTATGGCTACACCTTC | CSASDPGGYGYTF
NA | TRBJ2-7 | TRBV29-1 | TRBD1 | TGCAGCGTTGAAGATCTTGACAGGGGATCCTACGAGCAGTACTTC | CSVEDLDRGSYEQYF
few | TRBJ2-3 | TRBV24-1 | TRBD1 | TGTGCCACCAGTGATTCTGGACAGGGCCCAGATACGCAGTATTTT | CATSDSGQGPDTQYF
few | TRBJ2-3 | TRBV30 | NA | TGTGCCTGGAGTGTATCGTCAGATACGCAGTATTTT | CAWSVSSDTQYF
NA | TRBJ2-1 | TRBV7-9 | NA | TGTGCCAGCAGCTTGTACTACAATGAGCAGTTCTTC | CASSLYYNEQFF
NA | TRBJ1-6 | TRBV6-6 | NA | TGTGCCAGCAGTTACAATCGGGCAGTGGGGAATTCACCCCTCCACTTT | CASSYNRAVGNSPLHF
NA | TRBJ2-1 | TRBV3-1 | NA | TGTGCCAGCAGCCAATTTGTCGGATCCTCCTACAATGAGCAGTTCTTC | CASSQFVGSSYNEQFF
NA | TRBJ2-3 | TRBV20-1 | TRBD1 | TGCAGTGCTATAGCCGGGACAGGGCCTTCAGATACGCAGTATTTT | CSAIAGTGPSDTQYF
NA | TRBJ2-3 | TRBV5-1 | NA | TGCGCCAGCAGCTTGGGACAGGTCCGCACAGATACGCAGTATTTT | CASSLGQVRTDTQYF
NA | TRBJ1-2 | TRBV28 | NA | TGTGCCAGCAGTCCCCCATTGGATGGCTACACCTTC | CASSPPLDGYTF
NA | TRBJ1-2 | TRBV12-3/TRBV12-4 | TRBD1 | TGTGCCAGCAGTGACACAGGGGCCTATGGCTACACCTTC | CASSDTGAYGYTF
NA | TRBJ2-3 | TRBV20-1 | NA | TGCAGTGCTAGAGGCTCGGGACGGGGGCAACGCACAGATACGCAGTATTTT | CSARGSGRGQRTDTQYF
NA | TRBJ2-7 | TRBV20-1 | TRBD1 | TGCAGTGCTAGAGATAGGGACAGGGGGATGAACGAGCAGTACTTC | CSARDRDRGMNEQYF
NA | TRBJ2-7 | TRBV7-6 | TRBD1 | TGTGCCAGCAGTCGACAGGGGGAACGCGAGCAGTACTTC | CASSRQGEREQYF
few | TRBJ2-1 | TRBV29-1 | NA | TGCAGCGTTGTCAGGACACCCAATGAGCAGTTCTTC | CSVVRTPNEQFF
NA | TRBJ1-2 | TRBV9 | NA | TGTGCCAGCAGCGCCGGACCCGGGGGGAAGATCAACACCTTC | CASSAGPGGKINTF
once | TRBJ1-4 | TRBV6-5 | NA | TGTGCCAGCAGTTTGGGCAGGAATCCACAAACCGCTAATGAAAAACTGTTTTTT | CASSLGRNPQTANEKLFF
few | TRBJ1-1 | TRBV6-1 | NA | TGTGCCAGCAGTGGACTTATGAACACTGAAGCTTTCTTT | CASSGLMNTEAFF
NA | TRBJ2-5 | TRBV6-5 | TRBD1 | TGTGCCAGCAGTTACTCAAACGGGGTTCGGACAGGGTCCCAAGAGACCCAGTACTTC | CASSYSNGVRTGSQETQYF
NA | TRBJ2-7 | TRBV11-2 | NA | TGTGCCAGCAGCTTAGGCGAGCAGTACTTC | CASSLGEQYF
few | TRBJ2-1 | TRBV7-2 | TRBD1 | TGTGCCAGCAGCCCCGGGACAGGGGGCTTCGACAATGAGCAGTTCTTC | CASSPGTGGFDNEQFF
NA | TRBJ2-1 | TRBV7-8 | NA | TGTGCCAGCAGCTCCTTCACGGGAGTGAAGTTCTTC | CASSSFTGVKFF
once | TRBJ1-2 | TRBV27 | NA | TGTGCCAGCAGTTTGAGGGCAGAGGTCTATGGCTACACCTTC | CASSLRAEVYGYTF
NA | TRBJ2-1 | TRBV6-5 | TRBD1 | TGTGCCAGCAGTACGGGACAGGGGCCCTACAATGAGCAGTTCTTC | CASSTGQGPYNEQFF
NA | TRBJ2-1 | TRBV11-1 | TRBD2 | TGTGCCAGCAGCTTAGTTGCTAGCGGGAGGCCCGGGGGGAAGAATGAGCAGTTCTTC | CASSLVASGRPGGKNEQFF
few | TRBJ1-2 | TRBV6-5 | TRBD1 | TGTGCCAGCATCAAATATGGTGGGGACAGGGGATATGGCTACACCTTC | CASIKYGGDRGYGYTF
NA | TRBJ2-3 | TRBV4-3 | TRBD2 | TGCGCCAGCAGCCAATCGATAGCGGGGGGGGATACAGATACGCAGTATTTT | CASSQSIAGGDTDTQYF
NA | TRBJ2-1 | TRBV27 | NA | TGTGCCAGCAGTTTAACAGGGTTGGATGAGCAGTTCTTC | CASSLTGLDEQFF
few | TRBJ2-7 | TRBV12-3/TRBV12-4 | NA | TGTGCCAGCAGTCTATCCGACTTATTAAGACCTACCGGGTCCTACGAGCAGTACTTC | CASSLSDLLRPTGSYEQYF
NA | TRBJ2-5 | TRBV30 | TRBD1 | TGTGCCTGGAGTCCCGGACAGGAACGAGAGACCCAGTACTTC | CAWSPGQERETQYF
NA | TRBJ2-6 | TRBV29-1 | TRBD1 | TGCAGCGTTGATTTTGGACAGGGAAGCTCTGGGGCCAACGTCCTGACTTTC | CSVDFGQGSSGANVLTF
few | TRBJ2-1 | TRBV9 | TRBD2 | TGTGCCAGCAGCGTCGGACTAGCGGCCTACAATGAGCAGTTCTTC | CASSVGLAAYNEQFF
NA | TRBJ2-1 | TRBV7-2 | NA | TGTGCCAGCAGCCCCGGAATGATAGAGCAGTTCTTC | CASSPGMIEQFF